This T cell receptor beta chain was captured by sequencing in a study of T cell changes during pregnancy in multiple sclerosis. Sequenced by immunoSEQ multiplex PCR; TCRdb stores in-frame clones only, minus some. The table records tens of thousands of clones, under 95% of them present only once. This clone was seen only once. There are 14 residues in the CDR3. CDR1 is ENHRY and CDR2 is SYGVKD in the germline V gene. V gave up 0 bases and J gave up 3 bases, with 8 bases separating them. Specimen: peripheral blood, collected before pregnancy. The V gene is TRBV10-3, the J gene TRBJ1-1; perhaps TRBD1 as D (6 bases). The source is a female donor with multiple sclerosis, enrolled in a pregnancy study. The CDR3 protein is CAISESAGDTEAFF. In DNA, the CDR3 is TGTGCCATCAGTGAGTCAGCAGGGGACACTGAAGCTTTCTTT.